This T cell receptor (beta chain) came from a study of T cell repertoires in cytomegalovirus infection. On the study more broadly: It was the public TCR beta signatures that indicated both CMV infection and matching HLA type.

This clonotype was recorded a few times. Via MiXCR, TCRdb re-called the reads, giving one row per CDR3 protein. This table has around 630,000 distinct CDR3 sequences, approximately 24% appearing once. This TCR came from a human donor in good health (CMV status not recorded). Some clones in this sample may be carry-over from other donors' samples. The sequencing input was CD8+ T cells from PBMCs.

The CDR3 DNA sequence: TGTGCCAGCAGTGGGACACATTTCACAGATACGCAGTATTTT. This encodes CASSGTHFTDTQYF. The chain links TRBV25-1 to TRBJ2-3; tentatively, D is TRBD1 (5 bases). Germline lookup yields CDR1 MGHDK and CDR2 SYGVNS. This CDR3 is built from 14 residues. V was pared by 4 bases and J by 2 bases, with 10 bases between.